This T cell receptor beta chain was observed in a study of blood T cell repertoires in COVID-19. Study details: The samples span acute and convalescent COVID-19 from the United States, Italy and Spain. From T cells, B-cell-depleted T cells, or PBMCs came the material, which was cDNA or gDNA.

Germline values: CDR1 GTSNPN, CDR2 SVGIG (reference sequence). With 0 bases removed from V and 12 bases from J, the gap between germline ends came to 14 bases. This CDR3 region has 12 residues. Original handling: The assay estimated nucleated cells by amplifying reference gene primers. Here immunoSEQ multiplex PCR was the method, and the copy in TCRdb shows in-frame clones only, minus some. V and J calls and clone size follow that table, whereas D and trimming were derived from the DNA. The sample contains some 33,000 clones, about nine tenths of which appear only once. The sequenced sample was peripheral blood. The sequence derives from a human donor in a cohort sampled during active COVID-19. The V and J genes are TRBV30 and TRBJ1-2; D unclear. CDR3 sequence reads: CAWSVGGSLDTF. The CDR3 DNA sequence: TGTGCCTGGAGTGTTGGTGGCAGCCTAGACACCTTC. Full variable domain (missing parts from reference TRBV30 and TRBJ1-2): SQTIHQWPATLVQPVGSPLSLECTVEGTSNPNLYWYRQAAGRGLQLLFYSVGIGQISSEVPQNLSASRPQDRQFILSSKKLLLSDSGFYLCAWSVGGSLDTFGSGTRLTVV.